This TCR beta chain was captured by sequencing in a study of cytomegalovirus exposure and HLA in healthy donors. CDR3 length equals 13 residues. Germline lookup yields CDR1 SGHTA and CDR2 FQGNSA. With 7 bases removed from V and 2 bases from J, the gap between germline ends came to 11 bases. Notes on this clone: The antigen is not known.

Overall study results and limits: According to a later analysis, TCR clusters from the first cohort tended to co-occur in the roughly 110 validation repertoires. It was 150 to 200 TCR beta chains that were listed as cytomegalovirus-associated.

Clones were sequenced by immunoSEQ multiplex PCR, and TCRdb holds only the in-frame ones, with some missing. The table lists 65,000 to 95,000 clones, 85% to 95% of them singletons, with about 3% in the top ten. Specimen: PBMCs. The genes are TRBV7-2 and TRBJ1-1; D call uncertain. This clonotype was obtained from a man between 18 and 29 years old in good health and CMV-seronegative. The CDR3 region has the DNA TGTGCCAGCACCAACCCCAGTAACACTGAAGCTTTCTTT. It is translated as CASTNPSNTEAFF.